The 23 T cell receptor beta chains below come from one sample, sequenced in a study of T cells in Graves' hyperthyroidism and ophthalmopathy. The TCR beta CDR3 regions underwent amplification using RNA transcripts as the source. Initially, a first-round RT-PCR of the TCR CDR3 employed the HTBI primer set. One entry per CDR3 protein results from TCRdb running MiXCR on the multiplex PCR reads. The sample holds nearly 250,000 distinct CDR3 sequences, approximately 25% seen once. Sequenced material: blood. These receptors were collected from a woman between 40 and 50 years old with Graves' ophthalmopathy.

The DNA for the CDR3 is TGCGCCAGCAGCTTGGCCGGGGGCCCCTACTACGAGCAGTACTTC. As protein: CASSLAGGPYYEQYF. V usage is TRBV5-1 and J usage is TRBJ2-7; D might be TRBD1 or TRBD2, each matching 6 bases. Trimming removed 0 bases from V and 3 bases from J, with 13 bases in between. The CDR3 loop spans 15 amino acids. Germline assignment: CDR1 SGHRS and CDR2 YFSETQ.

The CDR3 protein is CASGLISGTDGYTF. CDR3 nucleotides: TGTGCTAGTGGTTTGATCAGCGGGACGGATGGCTACACCTTC. This sequence joins TRBV12-5 and TRBJ1-2; TRBD1 is a possible D gene (5 bases). Germline CDR1 reads LGHNT; CDR2 reads FRNRAP. The V gene lost 2 bases and the J gene lost 6 bases, with 13 bases spanning the gap. The CDR3 is 14 amino acids.

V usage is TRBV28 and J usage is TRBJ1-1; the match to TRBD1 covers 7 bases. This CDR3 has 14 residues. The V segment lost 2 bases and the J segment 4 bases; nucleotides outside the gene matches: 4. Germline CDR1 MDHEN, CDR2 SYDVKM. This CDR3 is CASSLTGEGTEAFF. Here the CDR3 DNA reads TGTGCCAGCAGTTTAACAGGGGAGGGCACTGAAGCTTTCTTT.

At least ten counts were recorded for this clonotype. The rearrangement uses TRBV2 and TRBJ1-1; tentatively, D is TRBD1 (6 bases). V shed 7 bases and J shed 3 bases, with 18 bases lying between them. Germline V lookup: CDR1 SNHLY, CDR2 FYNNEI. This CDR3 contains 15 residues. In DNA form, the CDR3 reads TGTGCCAGCAAGATAGGTGGGGGCGCCGACACTGAAGCTTTCTTT. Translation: CASKIGGGADTEAFF.

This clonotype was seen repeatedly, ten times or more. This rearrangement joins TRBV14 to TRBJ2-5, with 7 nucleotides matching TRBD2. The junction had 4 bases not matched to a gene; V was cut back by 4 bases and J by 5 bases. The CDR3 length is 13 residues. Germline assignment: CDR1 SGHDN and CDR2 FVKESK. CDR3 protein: CASSRGRGETQYF. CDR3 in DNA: TGTGCCAGCAGCCGCGGGAGAGGGGAGACCCAGTACTTC.

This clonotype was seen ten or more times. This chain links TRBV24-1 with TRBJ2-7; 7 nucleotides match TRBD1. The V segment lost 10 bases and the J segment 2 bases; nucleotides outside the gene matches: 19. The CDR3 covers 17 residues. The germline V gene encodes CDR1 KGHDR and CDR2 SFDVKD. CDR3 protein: CATKNVFGTAHTYEQYF. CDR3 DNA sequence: TGTGCCACGAAGAATGTTTTCGGGACAGCACATACCTACGAGCAGTACTTC.

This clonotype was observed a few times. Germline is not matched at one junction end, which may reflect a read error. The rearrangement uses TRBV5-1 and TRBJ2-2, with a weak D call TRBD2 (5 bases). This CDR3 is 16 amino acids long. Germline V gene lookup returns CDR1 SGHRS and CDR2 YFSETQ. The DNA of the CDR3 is TGCGCCAGCAGTTTGGATGGAGGAGTCAACACCGGGGAGCTGTCTTTT. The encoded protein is CASSLDGGVNTGELSF.

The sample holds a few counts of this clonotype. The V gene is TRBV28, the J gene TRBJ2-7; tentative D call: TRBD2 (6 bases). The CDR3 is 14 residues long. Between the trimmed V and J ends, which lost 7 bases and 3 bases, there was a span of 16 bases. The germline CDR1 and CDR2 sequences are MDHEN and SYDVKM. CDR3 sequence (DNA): TGTGCCAGCAACCGAGGAGGGGTGGGCTACGAGCAGTACTTC. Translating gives CASNRGGVGYEQYF.

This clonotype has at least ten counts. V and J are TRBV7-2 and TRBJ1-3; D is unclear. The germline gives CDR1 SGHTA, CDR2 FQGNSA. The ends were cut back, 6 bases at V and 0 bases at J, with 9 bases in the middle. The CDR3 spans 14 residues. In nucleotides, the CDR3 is TGTGCCAGCAGACCCCGGCTCTCTGGAAACACCATATATTTT. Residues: CASRPRLSGNTIYF.

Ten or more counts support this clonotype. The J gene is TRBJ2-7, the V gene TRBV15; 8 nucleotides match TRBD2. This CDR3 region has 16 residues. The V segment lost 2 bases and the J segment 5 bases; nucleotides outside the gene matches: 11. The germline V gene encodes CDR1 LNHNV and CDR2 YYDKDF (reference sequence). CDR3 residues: CATSRTRSGTSDEQYF. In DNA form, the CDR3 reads TGTGCCACCAGCAGAACCCGATCGGGGACTAGTGACGAGCAGTACTTC.

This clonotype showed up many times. CDR3 DNA sequence: TGCGCCAGCAGCCAAGATCGGGCAATCCACTATGGCTACACCTTC. This sequence encodes CASSQDRAIHYGYTF. The V and J genes are TRBV4-1 and TRBJ1-2; D unclear. The CDR3 loop spans 15 amino acids. V lost 0 bases and J lost 3, with 11 bases in between. Germline loops: CDR1 MGHRA, CDR2 YSYEKL.

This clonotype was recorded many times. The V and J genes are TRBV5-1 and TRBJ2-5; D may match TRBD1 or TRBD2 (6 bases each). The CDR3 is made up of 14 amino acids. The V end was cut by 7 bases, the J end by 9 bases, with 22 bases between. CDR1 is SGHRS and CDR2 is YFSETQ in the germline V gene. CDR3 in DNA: TGCGCCAGCTTGGAAGCAGGGGCCAGCGGGCCCCAGTACTTC. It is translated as CASLEAGASGPQYF.

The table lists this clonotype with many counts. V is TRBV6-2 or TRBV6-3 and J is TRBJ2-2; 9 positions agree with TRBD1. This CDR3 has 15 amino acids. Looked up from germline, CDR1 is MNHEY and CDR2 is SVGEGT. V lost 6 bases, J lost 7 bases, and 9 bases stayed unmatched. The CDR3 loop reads CASRDPGQGVGELFF. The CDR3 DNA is TGTGCCAGCAGGGACCCGGGACAGGGTGTCGGGGAGCTGTTTTTT.

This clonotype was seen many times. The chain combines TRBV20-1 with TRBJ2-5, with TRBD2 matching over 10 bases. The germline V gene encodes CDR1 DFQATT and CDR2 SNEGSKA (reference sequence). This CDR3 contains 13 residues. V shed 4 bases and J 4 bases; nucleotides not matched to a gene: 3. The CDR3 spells CSAIPSGRETQYF. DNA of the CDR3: TGCAGTGCTATTCCTAGCGGGAGAGAGACCCAGTACTTC.

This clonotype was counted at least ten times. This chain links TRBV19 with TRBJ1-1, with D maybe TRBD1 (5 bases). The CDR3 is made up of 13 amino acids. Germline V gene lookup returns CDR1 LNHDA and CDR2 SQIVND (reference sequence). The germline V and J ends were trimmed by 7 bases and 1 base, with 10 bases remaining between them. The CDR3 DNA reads TGTGCCAGTATGGGGCGGCCGAACACTGAAGCTTTCTTT. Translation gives CASMGRPNTEAFF.

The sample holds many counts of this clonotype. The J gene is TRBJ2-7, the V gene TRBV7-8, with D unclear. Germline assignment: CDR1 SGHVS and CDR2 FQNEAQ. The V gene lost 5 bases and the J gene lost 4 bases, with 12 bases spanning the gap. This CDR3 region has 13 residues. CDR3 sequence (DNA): TGTGCCAGCAGCCCCAGCCGTGGGTACGAGCAGTACTTC. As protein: CASSPSRGYEQYF.

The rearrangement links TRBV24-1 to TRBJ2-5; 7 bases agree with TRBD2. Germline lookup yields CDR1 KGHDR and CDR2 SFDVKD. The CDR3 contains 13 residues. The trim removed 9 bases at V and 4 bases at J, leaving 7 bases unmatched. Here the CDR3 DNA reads TGTGCCACCGGGGGGGGAGGGGCAGAGACCCAGTACTTC. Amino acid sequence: CATGGGGAETQYF.

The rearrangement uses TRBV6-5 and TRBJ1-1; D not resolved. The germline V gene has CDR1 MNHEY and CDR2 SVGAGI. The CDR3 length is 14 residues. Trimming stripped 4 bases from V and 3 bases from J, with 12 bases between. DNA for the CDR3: TGTGCCAGCAGTTCCCTGGACGGCCACACTGAAGCTTTCTTT. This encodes CASSSLDGHTEAFF.

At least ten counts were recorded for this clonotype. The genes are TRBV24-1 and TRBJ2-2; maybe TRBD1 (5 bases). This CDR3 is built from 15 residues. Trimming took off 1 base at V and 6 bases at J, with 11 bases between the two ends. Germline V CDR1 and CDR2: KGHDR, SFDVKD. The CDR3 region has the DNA TGTGCCACCAGTGATTTAAGGGGCGATGCCGGGGAGCTGTTTTTT. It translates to CATSDLRGDAGELFF.

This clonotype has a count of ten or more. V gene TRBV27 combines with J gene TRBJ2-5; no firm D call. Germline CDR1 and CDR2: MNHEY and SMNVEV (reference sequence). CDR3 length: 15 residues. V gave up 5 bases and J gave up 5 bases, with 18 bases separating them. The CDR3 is CASSPFRPTVETQYF. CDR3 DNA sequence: TGTGCCAGCAGTCCCTTTCGGCCCACTGTGGAGACCCAGTACTTC.

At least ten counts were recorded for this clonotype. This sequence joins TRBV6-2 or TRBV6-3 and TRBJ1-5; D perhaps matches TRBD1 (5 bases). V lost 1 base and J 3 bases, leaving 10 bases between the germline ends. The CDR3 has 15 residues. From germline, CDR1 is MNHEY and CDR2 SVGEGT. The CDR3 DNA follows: TGTGCCAGCAGTTACTTGGCAGGGTCCAATCAGCCCCAGCATTTT. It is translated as CASSYLAGSNQPQHF.

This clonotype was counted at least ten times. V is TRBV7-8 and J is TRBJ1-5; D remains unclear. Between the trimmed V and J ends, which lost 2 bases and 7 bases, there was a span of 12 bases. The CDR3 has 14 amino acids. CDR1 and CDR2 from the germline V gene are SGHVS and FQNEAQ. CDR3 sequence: CASSLSAVGQPQHF. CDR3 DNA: TGTGCCAGCAGCTTATCGGCAGTGGGACAGCCCCAGCATTTT.

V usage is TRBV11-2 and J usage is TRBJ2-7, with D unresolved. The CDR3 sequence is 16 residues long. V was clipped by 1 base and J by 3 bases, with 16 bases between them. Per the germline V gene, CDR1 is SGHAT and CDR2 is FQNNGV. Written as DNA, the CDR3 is TGTGCCAGCAGCTTAGGGTACCGCGGAACCTACTACGAGCAGTACTTC. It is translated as CASSLGYRGTYYEQYF.